The sequence of this TCR beta chain was determined in a study of OX40 agonist ivuxolimab in advanced cancers. General observations from the study: At 0.1 to 3.0 mg/kg and by week 6, CD4+ and CD8+ T cells in the blood had expanded clonally.

In its sample, this clone was seen a few times. Its antigen is unidentified. V lost 5 bases to trimming and J lost 0 bases, with 8 bases between them. The CDR3 has 14 amino acids. In germline, CDR1 is MNHNS, CDR2 SASEGT. Libraries were prepared by immunoSEQ multiplex PCR; TCRdb keeps only in-frame clonotypes and omits some of them. The repertoire holds approximately 58,000 clones, with about 86% as singletons. The material sequenced was CD4+ or CD8+ T cells sorted from blood, taken in a trial of the OX40 agonist ivuxolimab. The TCR sequence derives from an adult with an advanced solid tumor such as melanoma, head and neck, liver or kidney cancer. The chain is built from TRBV6-1 and TRBJ2-4; the D is unclear. CDR3 loop: CASSPSLAKNIQYF. The CDR3 DNA is TGTGCCAGCAGTCCTTCGTTAGCCAAAAACATTCAGTACTTC.